Listed below are T cell receptor beta chains from one sample, sequenced in a study of a mutant IDH1 vaccine in newly diagnosed glioma. Sequencing used immunoSEQ multiplex PCR; TCRdb keeps in-frame clones, though not all of them. The sample lists about 88,000 clones, over 70% occurring once. Sequenced here: PBMCs, sampled from a glioma patient treated with radiotherapy, temozolomide or both. These receptors came from a man aged 40-50 years with glioma. Some clones in this sample may be carry-over from other donors' samples. The CDR3 runs from the conserved cysteine through the conserved F or W. The D gene is left open where the match is weak. Size is stated for part of the rows, as once, few or many counts, or as a class when the clone is expanded.

j_call: TRBJ1-5
clone_size: .
v_call: TRBV5-8
d_call: .
cdr3_aa: CASSLSSGQGPQHF
cdr3_nt: TGTGCCAGCAGCTTGAGTAGTGGGCAGGGGCCCCAGCATTTT

j_call: TRBJ1-2
clone_size: .
v_call: TRBV9
d_call: .
cdr3_aa: CASSAGGGSGYTF
cdr3_nt: TGTGCCAGCAGCGCCGGGGGGGGCTCTGGCTACACCTTC

j_call: TRBJ2-1
clone_size: .
v_call: TRBV10-2
d_call: TRBD2
cdr3_aa: CASRGTTSGLTNEQFF
cdr3_nt: TGCGCCAGCAGGGGCACAACTAGCGGGTTGACCAATGAGCAGTTCTTC

j_call: TRBJ2-7
clone_size: .
v_call: TRBV29-1
d_call: .
cdr3_aa: CSAGQSAYEQYF
cdr3_nt: TGCAGCGCAGGACAGTCCGCCTACGAGCAGTACTTC

j_call: TRBJ1-2
clone_size: .
v_call: TRBV2
d_call: TRBD1
cdr3_aa: CASSNAGTEYGYTF
cdr3_nt: TGTGCCAGCAGTAACGCCGGGACAGAATATGGCTACACCTTC

j_call: TRBJ2-3
clone_size: few
v_call: TRBV20-1
d_call: .
cdr3_aa: CSARVGDTQYF
cdr3_nt: TGCAGTGCTAGAGTGGGGGATACGCAGTATTTT

j_call: TRBJ1-2
clone_size: .
v_call: TRBV19
d_call: TRBD1
cdr3_aa: CASSITTGPGYGYTF
cdr3_nt: TGTGCCAGTAGTATTACGACAGGGCCAGGCTATGGCTACACCTTC

j_call: TRBJ1-4
clone_size: .
v_call: TRBV5-1
d_call: TRBD1
cdr3_aa: CASSFGQGDEKLFF
cdr3_nt: TGCGCCAGCAGCTTCGGACAGGGCGATGAAAAACTGTTTTTT

j_call: TRBJ1-6
clone_size: .
v_call: TRBV18
d_call: .
cdr3_aa: CASSPSDGENSPLHF
cdr3_nt: TGTGCCAGCTCACCGTCGGACGGGGAAAATTCACCCCTCCACTTT

j_call: TRBJ1-3
clone_size: .
v_call: TRBV18
d_call: .
cdr3_aa: CASSPAVGSSGNTIYF
cdr3_nt: TGTGCCAGCTCACCAGCAGTAGGGAGTTCTGGAAACACCATATATTTT

j_call: TRBJ2-1
clone_size: .
v_call: TRBV6-5
d_call: .
cdr3_aa: CASRPGTPTYNEQFF
cdr3_nt: TGTGCCAGCAGGCCAGGGACTCCCACCTACAATGAGCAGTTCTTC

j_call: TRBJ2-1
clone_size: .
v_call: TRBV2
d_call: TRBD2
cdr3_aa: CASRVSGGEQFF
cdr3_nt: TGTGCCAGCAGGGTTAGCGGGGGCGAGCAGTTCTTC

j_call: TRBJ1-1
clone_size: .
v_call: TRBV19
d_call: .
cdr3_aa: CASIRSEVMNTEAFF
cdr3_nt: TGTGCCAGTATACGGTCAGAGGTCATGAACACTGAAGCTTTCTTT

j_call: TRBJ2-1
clone_size: .
v_call: TRBV18
d_call: TRBD2
cdr3_aa: CASSPPRGGDLWEQFF
cdr3_nt: TGTGCCAGCTCACCACCACGGGGGGGCGATTTATGGGAGCAGTTCTTC

j_call: TRBJ1-4
clone_size: medium-sized
v_call: TRBV6-1
d_call: .
cdr3_aa: CASSGLGPGDEKLFF
cdr3_nt: TGTGCCAGCAGCGGTTTGGGGCCCGGGGATGAAAAACTGTTTTTT

j_call: TRBJ1-6
clone_size: medium-sized
v_call: TRBV27
d_call: .
cdr3_aa: CASSLNGNSPLHF
cdr3_nt: TGTGCCAGCAGTTTGAACGGTAATTCACCCCTCCACTTT

j_call: TRBJ2-7
clone_size: .
v_call: TRBV7-2
d_call: .
cdr3_aa: CASSLLQVNEQYF
cdr3_nt: TGTGCCAGCAGCTTATTACAGGTGAACGAGCAGTACTTC

j_call: TRBJ1-2
clone_size: .
v_call: TRBV7-2
d_call: TRBD1
cdr3_aa: CASNKPGTGANNGYTF
cdr3_nt: TGTGCCAGCAACAAACCCGGGACAGGGGCGAATAATGGCTACACCTTC